This T cell receptor (beta chain) was retrieved from a study of blood T cells in healthy people across ages. Germline-derived CDR1 and CDR2 are SEHNR and FQNEAQ (reference sequence). This CDR3 comprises 15 residues. With 3 bases removed from V and 2 bases from J, the gap between germline ends came to 11 bases. Through a sample-barcoded 5' primer and a J-beta primer mix, a second PCR was run for roughly 6 to 11 cycles. MiXCR, run by TCRdb on the 5' RACE reads, gives a single entry per CDR3 protein. The table includes 1,500,000 or so distinct CDR3 sequences, 40% to 45% detected once. The receptor's source is a young woman in good health. The J gene is TRBJ2-1, the V gene TRBV7-9; D may be TRBD2 (6 bases). The sequencing input was blood. As DNA, the CDR3 is TGTGCCAGCAGCTTTGCGGGATGGACCTACAATGAGCAGTTCTTC. Its translation: CASSFAGWTYNEQFF.